This passage covers 6 T cell receptor beta chains from one sample sequenced in a study of blood T cell repertoires in COVID-19. The table came from immunoSEQ multiplex PCR; TCRdb's copy has only in-frame clones and leaves some out. In the table there are tens of thousands of clones, roughly 84% of which are singletons. The sequenced sample consisted of peripheral blood. The receptors derive from a man between 65 and 85 years old with active COVID-19.

This chain links TRBV25-1 with TRBJ2-1; the D is unclear. CDR3 size: 13 residues. CDR1 and CDR2 from the germline V gene are MGHDK and SYGVNS. Trimming took 7 bases from V and 0 from J, leaving 7 bases between them. The CDR3, as DNA: TGTGCCAGCAAAGCACCCTCCTACAATGAGCAGTTCTTC. It translates to CASKAPSYNEQFF.

The rearrangement uses TRBV5-6 and TRBJ2-7; D is possibly TRBD2 (5 bases). V lost 1 base and J lost 6, with 14 bases in between. The V gene's germline CDR1 is SGHDT and CDR2 YYEEEE. The CDR3 runs 14 residues. CDR3 in amino acids: CASSLRSGSGEQYF. CDR3 coding DNA: TGTGCCAGCAGCTTGCGGTCGGGGTCTGGCGAGCAGTACTTC.

V is TRBV30 and J is TRBJ2-1; perhaps TRBD1 as D (5 bases). Germline-derived CDR1 and CDR2 are GTSNPN and SVGIG (reference sequence). Trimming removed 3 bases from V and 8 bases from J, with 11 bases in between. The CDR3 has 12 residues. In DNA, the CDR3 is TGTGCCTGGAGAGGGGTTGGCGATGAGCAGTTCTTC. Amino acid sequence: CAWRGVGDEQFF.

This rearrangement joins TRBV11-2 to TRBJ2-6; TRBD1 matches at 7 bases. V shed 5 bases and J 3 bases; nucleotides not matched to a gene: 13. Germline values: CDR1 SGHAT, CDR2 FQNNGV. The CDR3 is 18 amino acids. CDR3 sequence reads: CASSPSTGSVVGANVLTF. CDR3 nucleotide sequence: TGTGCCAGCAGCCCTTCGACAGGGTCGGTGGTTGGGGCCAACGTCCTGACTTTC.

This chain uses TRBV18 with TRBJ2-7; D not certain. The germline CDR1 and CDR2 sequences are KGHSH and LQKENI. The CDR3 length is 15 residues. Trimming pared 2 bases from V and 3 bases from J, leaving 14 bases between. CDR3 region: CASSPNARTIYEQYF. The CDR3 nucleotides are TGTGCCAGCTCACCAAATGCTAGAACTATCTACGAGCAGTACTTC. Full variable domain (rest looked up from reference TRBV18 and TRBJ2-7): NAGVMQNPRHLVRRRGQEARLRCSPMKGHSHVYWYRQLPEEGLKFMVYLQKENIIDESGMPKERFSAEFPKEGPSILRIQQVVRGDSAAYFCASSPNARTIYEQYFGPGTRLTVT.

This sequence joins TRBV28 and TRBJ1-5; no clear D gene. The CDR3 extends over 14 amino acids. Germline CDR1 is MDHEN and CDR2 is SYDVKM. The V end was cut by 2 bases, the J end by 1 base, with 6 bases between. The CDR3 coding sequence is TGTGCCAGCAGTTTAGTGCAGAGCAATCAGCCCCAGCATTTT. It translates to CASSLVQSNQPQHF.